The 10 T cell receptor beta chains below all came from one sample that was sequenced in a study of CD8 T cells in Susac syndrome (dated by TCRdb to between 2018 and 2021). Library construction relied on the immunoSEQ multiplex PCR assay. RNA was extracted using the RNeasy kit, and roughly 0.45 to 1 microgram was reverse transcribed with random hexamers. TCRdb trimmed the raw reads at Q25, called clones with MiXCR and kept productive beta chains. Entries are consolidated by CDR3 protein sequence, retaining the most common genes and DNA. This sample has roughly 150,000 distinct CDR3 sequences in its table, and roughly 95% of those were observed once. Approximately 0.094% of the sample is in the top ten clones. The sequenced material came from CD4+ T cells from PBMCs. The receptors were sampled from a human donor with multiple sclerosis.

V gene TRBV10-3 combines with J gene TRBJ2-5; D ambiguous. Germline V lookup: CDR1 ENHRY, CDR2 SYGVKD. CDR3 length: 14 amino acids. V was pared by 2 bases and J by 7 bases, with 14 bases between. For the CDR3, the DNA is TGTGCCATCAGTGAGGGTAGGACCCTACTGACCCAGTACTTC. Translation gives CAISEGRTLLTQYF.

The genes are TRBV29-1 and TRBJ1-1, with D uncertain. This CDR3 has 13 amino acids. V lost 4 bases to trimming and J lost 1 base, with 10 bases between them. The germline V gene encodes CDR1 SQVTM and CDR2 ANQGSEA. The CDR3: CSVVPQANTEAFF. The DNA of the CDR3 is TGCAGCGTTGTGCCGCAGGCGAACACTGAAGCTTTCTTT.

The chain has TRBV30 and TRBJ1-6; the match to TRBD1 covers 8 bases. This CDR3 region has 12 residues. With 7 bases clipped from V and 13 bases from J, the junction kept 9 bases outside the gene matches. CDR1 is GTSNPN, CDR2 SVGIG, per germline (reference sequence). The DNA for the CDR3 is TGTGCCTTCGGGACAGGCGTTGTTCCCCTCCACTTT. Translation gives CAFGTGVVPLHF.

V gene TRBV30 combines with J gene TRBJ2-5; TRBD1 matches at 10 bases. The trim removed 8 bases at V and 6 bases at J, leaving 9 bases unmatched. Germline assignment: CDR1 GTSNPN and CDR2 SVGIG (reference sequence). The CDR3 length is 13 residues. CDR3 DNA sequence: TGTGCCGGCGGACAGGGGGACGCGAAGACCCAGTACTTC. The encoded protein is CAGGQGDAKTQYF.

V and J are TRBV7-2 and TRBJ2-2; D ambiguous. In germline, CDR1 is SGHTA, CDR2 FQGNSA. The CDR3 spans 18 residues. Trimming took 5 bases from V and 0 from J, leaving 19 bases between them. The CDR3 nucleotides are TGTGCCAGCAGCCTCCCAAAGGAGAGGACCACGAACACCGGGGAGCTGTTTTTT. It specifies CASSLPKERTTNTGELFF.

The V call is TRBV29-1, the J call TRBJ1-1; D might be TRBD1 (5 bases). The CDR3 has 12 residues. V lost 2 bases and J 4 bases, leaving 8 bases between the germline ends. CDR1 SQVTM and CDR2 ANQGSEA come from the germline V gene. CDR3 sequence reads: CSVEIGATEAFF. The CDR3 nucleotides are TGCAGCGTTGAAATAGGGGCCACTGAAGCTTTCTTT. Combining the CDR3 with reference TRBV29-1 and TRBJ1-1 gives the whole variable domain SAVISQKPSRDICQRGTSLTIQCQVDSQVTMMFWYRQQPGQSLTLIATANQGSEATYESGFVIDKFPISRPNLTFSTLTVSNMSPEDSSIYLCSVEIGATEAFFGQGTRLTVV.

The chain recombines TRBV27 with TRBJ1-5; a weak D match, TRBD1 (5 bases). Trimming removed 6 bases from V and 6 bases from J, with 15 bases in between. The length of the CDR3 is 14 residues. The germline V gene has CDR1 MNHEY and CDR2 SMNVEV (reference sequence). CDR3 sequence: CASRRGGYAQPQHF. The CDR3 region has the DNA TGTGCCAGCAGGAGGGGAGGGTACGCTCAGCCCCAGCATTTT.

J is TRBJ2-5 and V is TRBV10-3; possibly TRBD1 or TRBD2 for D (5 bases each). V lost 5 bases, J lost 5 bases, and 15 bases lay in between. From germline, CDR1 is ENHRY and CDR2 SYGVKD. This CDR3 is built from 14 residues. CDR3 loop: CAISQGETGETQYF. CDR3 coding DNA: TGTGCCATCAGTCAAGGGGAGACCGGGGAGACCCAGTACTTC.

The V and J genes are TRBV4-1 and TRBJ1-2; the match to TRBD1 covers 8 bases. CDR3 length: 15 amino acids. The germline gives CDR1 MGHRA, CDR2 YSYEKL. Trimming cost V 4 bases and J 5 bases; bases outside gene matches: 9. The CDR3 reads CASSPLGQGRYGYTF. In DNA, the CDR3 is TGCGCCAGCAGCCCCCTCGGACAGGGCCGATATGGCTACACCTTC.

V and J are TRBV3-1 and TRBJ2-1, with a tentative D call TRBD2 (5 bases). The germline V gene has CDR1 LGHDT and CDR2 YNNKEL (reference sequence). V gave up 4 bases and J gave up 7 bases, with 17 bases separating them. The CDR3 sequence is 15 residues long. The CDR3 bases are TGTGCCAGCAGCCTCGGCCAGCCGGGATTTAATGAGCAGTTCTTC. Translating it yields CASSLGQPGFNEQFF.